The present T cell receptor beta chain was sequenced within a study of hypomethylating agent response in myelodysplastic syndrome. Looking at the study overall: Of patients, 8 of 11 got azacitidine and 3 of 11 decitabine. The myelodysplastic syndrome patients comprised 9 men and a couple of women. Of these patients, about six responded (complete response or hematologic improvement) and roughly 5 did not.

The length of the CDR3 is 17 residues. Per the germline V gene, CDR1 is SGHRS and CDR2 is YFSETQ. V lost 0 bases, J lost 4 bases, and 9 bases stayed unmatched. Only in-frame clones appear in the TCRdb table, and some are missing; sequencing was by immunoSEQ multiplex PCR. The sample shows a few thousand clones, approximately 82% of them seen only once. This TCR was recovered from a human donor with myelodysplastic syndrome. The chain couples TRBV5-1 to TRBJ1-2; TRBD1 matches at 10 bases. The material was bone marrow, obtained before or after starting hypomethylating agent treatment for myelodysplastic syndrome (not recorded which). CDR3 DNA sequence: TGCGCCAGCAGCTTGGCCCGACAGGGGGCGCGGATCTATGGCTACACCTTC. Residues: CASSLARQGARIYGYTF.